What follows are 24 T cell receptor beta chains derived from one specimen sequenced in a study of T cells after yellow fever vaccination. TCRdb reprocessed the 5' RACE reads with MiXCR, giving one entry per CDR3 protein. The sample has about 320,000 distinct CDR3 sequences, about 11% seen once. Sequences were derived from CD4+ T cells sorted from PBMCs, sampled 45 days after the yellow fever booster vaccination. The receptors stem from a man aged 18-30 years who received the YFV17D yellow fever vaccine.

The rearrangement uses TRBV12-3 or TRBV12-4 and TRBJ2-5, with 7 bases aligning to TRBD2. The CDR3 loop spans 16 amino acids. V lost 4 bases to trimming and J lost 3 bases; unmatched junction nucleotides: 11. Here the CDR3 reads CASSSSMGRGKETQYF. In nucleotides, the CDR3 is TGTGCCAGCAGTTCGAGCATGGGGCGGGGGAAAGAGACCCAGTACTTC.

This chain joins TRBV5-1 and TRBJ2-3; D gene ambiguous. CDR1 is SGHRS and CDR2 is YFSETQ in the germline V gene. The V end was cut by 3 bases, the J end by 2 bases, with 16 bases between. The CDR3 consists of 16 residues. The CDR3 loop reads CASSSAAGPSTDTQYF. The DNA for the CDR3 is TGCGCCAGCAGCTCGGCGGCAGGTCCTTCCACAGATACGCAGTATTTT.

This clonotype was recorded a few times. The J gene is TRBJ1-2, the V gene TRBV30; no reliable D call. Germline CDR1 and CDR2: GTSNPN and SVGIG (reference sequence). The CDR3 is 13 amino acids. Trimming removed 0 bases from V and 4 bases from J, with 9 bases in between. DNA for the CDR3: TGTGCCTGGAGTGTACCCCCGCTCTATGGCTACACCTTC. This encodes CAWSVPPLYGYTF.

This CDR3 reads CASRERGQSLDTQYF. The CDR3 nucleotides read TGTGCCAGCAGGGAAAGAGGACAGTCCCTAGATACGCAGTATTTT. The V and J genes are TRBV6-2 or TRBV6-3 and TRBJ2-3; D is possibly TRBD1 (6 bases). Germline CDR1 reads MNHEY; CDR2 reads SVGEGT. The CDR3 loop spans 15 amino acids. V shed 6 bases and J shed 5 bases, with 18 bases lying between them.

J is TRBJ1-3 and V is TRBV10-3, with 8 nucleotides matching TRBD1. V shed 0 bases, J shed 0 bases, and the junction held 10 bases outside the gene matches. Germline V lookup: CDR1 ENHRY, CDR2 SYGVKD. This CDR3 is built from 19 residues. The CDR3 loop reads CAISESGQGAVYSGNTIYF. The CDR3 coding sequence is TGTGCCATCAGTGAGTCAGGACAGGGCGCCGTGTACTCTGGAAACACCATATATTTT.

This clonotype was seen ten or more times. V and J are TRBV20-1 and TRBJ2-4; D might be TRBD1 (6 bases). The CDR3 sequence is 15 residues long. V was trimmed by 2 bases and J by 8 bases, leaving 19 bases between them. Per germline, CDR1 DFQATT and CDR2 SNEGSKA (reference sequence). This chain's CDR3 is CSARSDTGFSDIQYF. In DNA, the CDR3 is TGCAGTGCTAGATCCGATACAGGGTTCAGTGACATTCAGTACTTC.

This clonotype was observed a few times. The chain employs TRBV3-1 and TRBJ1-2; a weak D match, TRBD1 (5 bases). The CDR3 is made up of 15 amino acids. Trimming shortened V by 0 bases and J by 2 bases, and 10 bases separated the two germline ends. Germline-derived CDR1 and CDR2 are LGHDT and YNNKEL (reference sequence). CDR3 in DNA: TGTGCCAGCAGCCAAGATTACGCAGGGAACTATGGCTACACCTTC. It is translated as CASSQDYAGNYGYTF.

This clonotype came up many times. Here the CDR3 DNA reads TGTGCCAGCAGCCGGACAGGGGGTGGGGAAAAACTGTTTTTT. Its protein product is CASSRTGGGEKLFF. The chain combines TRBV28 with TRBJ1-4; 10 nucleotides line up with TRBD1. This CDR3 comprises 14 residues. With 6 bases clipped from V and 8 bases from J, the junction kept 6 bases outside the gene matches. Looked up from germline, CDR1 is MDHEN and CDR2 is SYDVKM.

This clonotype was counted between two and nine times. This rearrangement joins TRBV20-1 to TRBJ1-2; 9 positions agree with TRBD1. The ends lost 4 bases at V and 5 bases at J; junction bases unmatched: 8. The CDR3 has 14 residues. CDR1 and CDR2 (germline): DFQATT, SNEGSKA (reference sequence). CDR3 DNA: TGCAGTGCTACCACCCCGGGACAGGGATATGGCTACACCTTC. It codes for CSATTPGQGYGYTF.

This clonotype showed up just a few times. DNA for the CDR3: TGCAGCGTTGAAACCTCAGGGGTAGGATATGGCTACACCTTC. This codes for CSVETSGVGYGYTF. The chain is built from TRBV29-1 and TRBJ1-2; D may be TRBD1 (6 bases). In germline, CDR1 is SQVTM, CDR2 ANQGSEA. The CDR3 spans 14 residues. Trimming removed 2 bases at V and 5 bases at J, with 15 bases between. Complete variable domain (other parts from reference TRBV29-1 and TRBJ1-2): SAVISQKPSRDICQRGTSLTIQCQVDSQVTMMFWYRQQPGQSLTLIATANQGSEATYESGFVIDKFPISRPNLTFSTLTVSNMSPEDSSIYLCSVETSGVGYGYTFGSGTRLTVV.

This clonotype was seen a handful of times. The chain links TRBV6-2 or TRBV6-3 to TRBJ2-1; TRBD2 is a possible D gene (6 bases). Germline CDR1 and CDR2: MNHEY and SVGEGT. The ends were cut back, 6 bases at V and 14 bases at J, with 17 bases in the middle. This CDR3 region has 12 residues. CDR3 in amino acids: CASSEPLRTKFF. The CDR3 region has the DNA TGTGCCAGCAGCGAACCCTTAAGGACTAAGTTCTTC.

This clonotype was recorded a few times. V gene TRBV5-1 combines with J gene TRBJ2-1; TRBD1 is a possible D gene (6 bases). Trimming cost V 2 bases and J 2 bases, with 17 bases left between them. CDR1 SGHRS and CDR2 YFSETQ come from the germline V gene. The CDR3 is made up of 17 amino acids. The CDR3 protein is CASSFSSAGVTYNEQFF. CDR3 in DNA: TGCGCCAGCAGCTTCTCCTCGGCAGGGGTGACCTACAATGAGCAGTTCTTC.

The chain has TRBV30 and TRBJ2-7; 7 nucleotides align to TRBD2. The CDR3 has 12 residues. The V gene's germline CDR1 is GTSNPN and CDR2 SVGIG (reference sequence). The V gene end was trimmed by 8 bases and the J gene end by 0 bases; junction bases not matched to a gene: 4. The CDR3 loop reads CAGGVLSYEQYF. The CDR3 DNA is TGTGCCGGGGGGGTCCTCTCCTACGAGCAGTACTTC.

The chain employs TRBV20-1 and TRBJ1-1; 9 nucleotides line up with TRBD1. CDR1 DFQATT and CDR2 SNEGSKA come from the germline V gene (reference sequence). The CDR3 totals 17 residues. After removal of 1 base from V and 0 bases from J, the junction contained 9 bases not matched to a gene. The DNA of the CDR3 is TGCAGTGCTAGAGCCCGTCCCGGGACAGGGTTGAACACTGAAGCTTTCTTT. The encoded protein is CSARARPGTGLNTEAFF.

The V call is TRBV2, the J call TRBJ2-3; the D gene is possibly TRBD1 (5 bases). V dropped 4 bases and J dropped 2 bases, with 10 bases sitting between them. The CDR3 contains 14 residues. From germline, CDR1 is SNHLY and CDR2 FYNNEI. DNA for the CDR3: TGTGCCAGCAGTGCTCAGGGAAACACAGATACGCAGTATTTT. Its protein product is CASSAQGNTDTQYF.

The chain carries TRBV11-2 and TRBJ1-2; weak D call: TRBD1 (6 bases). The V gene's germline CDR1 is SGHAT and CDR2 FQNNGV. Trimming stripped 3 bases from V and 1 base from J, with 9 bases between. CDR3 length: 14 amino acids. CDR3 bases: TGTGCCAGCAGCTTTGGACAGCTTAACTATGGCTACACCTTC. Its protein is CASSFGQLNYGYTF.

The rearrangement links TRBV10-3 to TRBJ1-5; tentative D call: TRBD1 (6 bases). The CDR3 is 15 residues long. Trimming took 0 bases from V and 7 from J, leaving 13 bases between them. Germline CDR1 ENHRY, CDR2 SYGVKD. The CDR3 DNA is TGTGCCATCAGTGAGTCTGGAGAGGGACAACAGCCCCAGCATTTT. It specifies CAISESGEGQQPQHF.

This clonotype was seen a few times. J is TRBJ2-2 and V is TRBV5-1, with D hard to call. The germline V and J ends were trimmed by 5 bases and 0 bases, with 5 bases remaining between them. The germline gives CDR1 SGHRS, CDR2 YFSETQ. CDR3 length: 13 residues. The CDR3 DNA is TGCGCCAGCAGGACACCGAACACCGGGGAGCTGTTTTTT. Translating it yields CASRTPNTGELFF.

In DNA form, the CDR3 reads TGTGCCAGCAGTTCTCGTCTGGACTCCTACAATGAGCAGTTCTTC. It specifies CASSSRLDSYNEQFF. The chain uses TRBV12-3 or TRBV12-4 and TRBJ2-1, with D hard to call. This CDR3 has 15 amino acids. V lost 4 bases, J lost 0 bases, and 10 bases lay in between.

The genes are TRBV20-1 and TRBJ2-7; 11 bases map to TRBD2. Germline assignment: CDR1 DFQATT and CDR2 SNEGSKA (reference sequence). The CDR3 is made up of 15 amino acids. Unmatched junction bases numbered 6, after V lost 5 bases and J lost 0 bases. The CDR3 loop is CSAAGTSGNSYEQYV. CDR3 in DNA: TGCAGTGCTGCCGGGACTAGCGGAAACTCCTACGAGCAGTACGTC.

The V and J genes are TRBV7-2 and TRBJ2-7, with unresolved D. Trimming stripped 4 bases from V and 4 bases from J, with 14 bases between. CDR1 is SGHTA and CDR2 is FQGNSA in the germline V gene. The CDR3 extends over 14 amino acids. In nucleotides, the CDR3 is TGTGCCAGCAGCTCCTCTTTAGCAGGTTACGAGCAGTACGTC. It codes for CASSSSLAGYEQYV.

This clonotype was observed a few times. This chain connects TRBV11-2 to TRBJ2-3; TRBD1 might be the D (6 bases). Trimming stripped 1 base from V and 0 bases from J, with 11 bases between. This CDR3 spans 16 amino acids. Germline V gene data show CDR1 as SGHAT and CDR2 as FQNNGV. The CDR3 reads CASSLGRRGSTDTQYF. Written as DNA, the CDR3 is TGTGCCAGCAGCTTAGGCCGCAGGGGAAGCACAGATACGCAGTATTTT.

The chain joins TRBV5-1 to TRBJ2-3; 10 nucleotides line up with TRBD1. Germline CDR1 SGHRS, CDR2 YFSETQ. The CDR3 is 15 amino acids. Trimming removed 5 bases from V and 4 bases from J; junction bases left unmatched: 7. The CDR3 DNA follows: TGCGCCAGCAGGGAAGGGACAGGGGAATCAGATACGCAGTATTTT. Translating gives CASREGTGESDTQYF. The whole variable domain, filled in from reference TRBV5-1 and TRBJ2-3, reads KAGVTQTPRYLIKTRGQQVTLSCSPISGHRSVSWYQQTPGQGLQFLFEYFSETQRNKGNFPGRFSGRQFSNSRSEMNVSTLELGDSALYLCASREGTGESDTQYFGPGTRLTVL.

This clonotype was picked up a small number of times. The rearrangement uses TRBV15 and TRBJ2-3, with a tentative D call TRBD2 (6 bases). V shed 3 bases and J shed 0 bases, with 13 bases lying between them. Germline CDR1 and CDR2: LNHNV and YYDKDF (reference sequence). The CDR3 covers 16 residues. CDR3 amino acids: CATSRPLAASTDTQYF. The CDR3 nucleotides read TGTGCCACCAGCAGGCCTTTAGCGGCTAGCACAGATACGCAGTATTTT.